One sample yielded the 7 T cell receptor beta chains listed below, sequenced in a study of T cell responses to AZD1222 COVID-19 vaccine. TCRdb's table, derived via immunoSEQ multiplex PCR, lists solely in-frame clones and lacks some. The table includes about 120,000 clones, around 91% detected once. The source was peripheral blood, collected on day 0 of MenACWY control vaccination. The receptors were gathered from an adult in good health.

CDR3 loop: CAISERENEQFF. The CDR3 DNA is TGTGCCATCAGTGAGCGGGAAAATGAGCAGTTCTTC. The genes are TRBV10-3 and TRBJ2-1, with D maybe TRBD2 (5 bases). Germline CDR1 ENHRY, CDR2 SYGVKD. The CDR3 spans 12 residues. Trimming took 2 bases from V and 7 from J, leaving 6 bases between them.

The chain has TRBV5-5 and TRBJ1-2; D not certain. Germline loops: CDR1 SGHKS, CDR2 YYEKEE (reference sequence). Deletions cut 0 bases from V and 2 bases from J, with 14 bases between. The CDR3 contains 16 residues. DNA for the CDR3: TGTGCCAGCAGCTTGGCGGTCCACCCGAACAACTATGGCTACACCTTC. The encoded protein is CASSLAVHPNNYGYTF.

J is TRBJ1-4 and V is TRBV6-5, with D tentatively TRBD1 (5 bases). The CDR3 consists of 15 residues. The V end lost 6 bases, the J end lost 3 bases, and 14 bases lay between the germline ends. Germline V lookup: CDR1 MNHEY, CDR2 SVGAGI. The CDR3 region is CASSRRQGSNEKLFF. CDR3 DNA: TGTGCCAGCAGCAGACGCCAGGGCTCTAATGAAAAACTGTTTTTT.

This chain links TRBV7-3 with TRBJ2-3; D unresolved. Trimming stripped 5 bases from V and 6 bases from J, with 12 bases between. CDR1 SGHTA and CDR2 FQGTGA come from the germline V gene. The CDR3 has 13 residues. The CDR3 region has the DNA TGTGCCAGCAGCCCCTCCCTGGGGGATACGCAGTATTTT. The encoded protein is CASSPSLGDTQYF.

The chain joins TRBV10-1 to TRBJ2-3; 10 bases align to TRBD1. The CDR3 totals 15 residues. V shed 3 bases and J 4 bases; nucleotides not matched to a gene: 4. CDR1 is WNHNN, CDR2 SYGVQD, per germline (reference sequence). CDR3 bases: TGCGCCAGCAGTGATCGACAGGGGGCTGCAGATACGCAGTATTTT. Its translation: CASSDRQGAADTQYF.

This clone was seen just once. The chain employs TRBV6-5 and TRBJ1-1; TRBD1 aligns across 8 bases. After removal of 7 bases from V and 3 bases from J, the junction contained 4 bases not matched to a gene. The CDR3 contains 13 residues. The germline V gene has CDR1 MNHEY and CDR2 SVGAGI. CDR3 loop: CASKGQEDTEAFF. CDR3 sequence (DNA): TGTGCCAGCAAGGGACAGGAGGACACTGAAGCTTTCTTT.

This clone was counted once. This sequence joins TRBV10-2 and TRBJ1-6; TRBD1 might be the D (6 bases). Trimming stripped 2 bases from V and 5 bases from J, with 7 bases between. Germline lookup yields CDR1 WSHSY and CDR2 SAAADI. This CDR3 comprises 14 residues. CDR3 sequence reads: CASSEGQHNSPLHF. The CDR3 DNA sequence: TGCGCCAGCAGTGAGGGACAGCATAATTCACCCCTCCACTTT.